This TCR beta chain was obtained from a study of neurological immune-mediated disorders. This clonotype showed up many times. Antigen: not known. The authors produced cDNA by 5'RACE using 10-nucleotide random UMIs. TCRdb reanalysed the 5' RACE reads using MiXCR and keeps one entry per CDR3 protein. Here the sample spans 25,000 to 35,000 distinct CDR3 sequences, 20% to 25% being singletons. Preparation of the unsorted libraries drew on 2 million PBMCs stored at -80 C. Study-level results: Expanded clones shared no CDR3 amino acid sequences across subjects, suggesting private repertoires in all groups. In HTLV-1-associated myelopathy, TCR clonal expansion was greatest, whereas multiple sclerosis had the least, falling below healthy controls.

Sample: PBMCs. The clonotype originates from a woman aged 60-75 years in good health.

CDR3 amino acids: CASGVGAGEAFF. CDR3 bases: TGTGCTAGTGGTGTTGGGGCCGGTGAAGCTTTCTTT. This sequence joins TRBV12-5 and TRBJ1-1, with D possibly TRBD1 on 5 matching bases. Germline CDR1 and CDR2: LGHNT and FRNRAP. The CDR3 extends over 12 amino acids. V shed 5 bases and J shed 7 bases, with 11 bases lying between them.